A single sample gave rise to the 22 T cell receptor beta chains below, sequenced in a study of molecular identifiers for immune sequencing clone quantification. TCRdb analysed the PCR reads with MiXCR anew, one entry per CDR3 protein. The data contain approximately 680,000 distinct CDR3 sequences, 25% of them seen just once; the ten biggest clones take up about 0.78%. Sequencing was done on a sample of naive CD8+ T cells from blood, with Jurkat cell RNA spiked in. Subset: FACS-sorted CD8+CD4-CCR7+CD45RA+ naive T cells. Every receptor here comes from a human donor in good health. Some libraries in this study had Jurkat cell RNA spiked in.

Many counts were recorded for this clonotype. The V call is TRBV20-1, the J call TRBJ2-7, with TRBD2 matching over 10 bases. Germline assignment: CDR1 DFQATT and CDR2 SNEGSKA (reference sequence). There are 13 residues in the CDR3. V gave up 5 bases and J gave up 5 bases; unmatched junction bases: 6. DNA of the CDR3: TGCAGTGCTTATGGACTAGCGGACAACGAGCAGTACTTC. It encodes CSAYGLADNEQYF.

This sequence joins TRBV7-6 and TRBJ2-7, with D tentatively TRBD1 (7 bases). The germline gives CDR1 SGHVS, CDR2 FNYEAQ. This CDR3 spans 15 amino acids. Between the trimmed V and J ends, which lost 3 bases and 5 bases, there was a span of 17 bases. Written as DNA, the CDR3 is TGTGCCAGCAGCTTGACAGGGTCTCGGGAGAACGAGCAGTACTTC. The encoded protein is CASSLTGSRENEQYF.

This sequence joins TRBV28 and TRBJ2-7; 8 bases are a match to TRBD1. The length of the CDR3 is 17 residues. After removal of 5 bases from V and 0 bases from J, the junction contained 12 bases not matched to a gene. Germline CDR1 MDHEN, CDR2 SYDVKM. The CDR3 reads CASSPPRQGANSYEQYF. As DNA, the CDR3 is TGTGCCAGCAGTCCCCCACGTCAGGGGGCCAACTCCTACGAGCAGTACTTC. The full variable domain, with the rest looked up from reference TRBV28 and TRBJ2-7, is DVKVTQSSRYLVKRTGEKVFLECVQDMDHENMFWYRQDPGLGLRLIYFSYDVKMKEKGDIPEGYSVSREKKERFSLILESASTNQTSMYLCASSPPRQGANSYEQYFGPGTRLTVT.

This clonotype was found a few times. The V and J genes are TRBV27 and TRBJ1-5; 7 nucleotides agree with TRBD1. The germline gives CDR1 MNHEY, CDR2 SMNVEV (reference sequence). Trimming removed 6 bases from V and 9 bases from J; junction bases left unmatched: 11. The CDR3 length is 14 residues. In DNA, the CDR3 is TGTGCCAGCAGGCAGTCAGGGGGTTTTTGGCCCCAGCATTTT. This codes for CASRQSGGFWPQHF.

J is TRBJ2-7 and V is TRBV4-3; D might be TRBD2 (7 bases). The CDR3 is 18 amino acids. V gave up 0 bases and J gave up 4 bases, with 22 bases separating them. Germline V gives CDR1 LGHNA, CDR2 YSLEER. This chain's CDR3 is CASSQDGGGRRGDYEQYF. The CDR3 DNA sequence: TGCGCCAGCAGCCAAGATGGGGGGGGCAGGCGGGGTGATTACGAGCAGTACTTC.

J is TRBJ2-2 and V is TRBV7-9; tentatively, D is TRBD1 or TRBD2 (5 bases each). Germline CDR1 and CDR2: SEHNR and FQNEAQ (reference sequence). The CDR3 contains 14 residues. The V end lost 7 bases, the J end lost 6 bases, and 15 bases lay between the germline ends. The CDR3 reads CASTPWGLSGELFF. Here the CDR3 DNA reads TGTGCCAGCACCCCTTGGGGGTTGTCCGGGGAGCTGTTTTTT.

This clonotype was seen at least ten times. The CDR3 region has the DNA TGTGCCAGTAGGCCCGACAGGGGTGACACCGGGGAGCTGTTTTTT. This sequence encodes CASRPDRGDTGELFF. The genes are TRBV19 and TRBJ2-2; the match to TRBD1 covers 8 bases. With V trimmed by 6 bases and J by 3 bases, 6 bases remained unmatched. Germline assignment: CDR1 LNHDA and CDR2 SQIVND (reference sequence). The CDR3 has 15 amino acids. The variable domain in full, with the rest retrieved from reference TRBV19 and TRBJ2-2, is DGGITQSPKYLFRKEGQNVTLSCEQNLNHDAMYWYRQDPGQGLRLIYYSQIVNDFQKGDIAEGYSVSREKKESFPLTVTSAQKNPTAFYLCASRPDRGDTGELFFGEGSRLTVL.

The chain employs TRBV11-2 and TRBJ1-5, with 7 bases matching TRBD1. The CDR3 consists of 14 residues. CDR1 and CDR2 (germline): SGHAT, FQNNGV. The junction had 6 bases not matched to a gene; V was cut back by 3 bases and J by 7 bases. CDR3 nucleotides: TGTGCCAGCAGCTTTGTGCAGGGGGGCCAGCCCCAGCATTTT. It translates to CASSFVQGGQPQHF.

For this clonotype: The germline gene is not matched at one end of the junction; a read error may be the cause. The CDR3 DNA sequence: TGCGCCAGCAGCTTGCGACTAGCGGGAGGCTACGAGCCGTCCTTC. The encoded protein is CASSLRLAGGYEPSF. The chain links TRBV5-1 to TRBJ2-7, with 13 positions matching TRBD2. CDR1 and CDR2 from the germline V gene are SGHRS and YFSETQ. CDR3 length: 15 amino acids.

In this sample, this clonotype turned up a few times. The gene calls are TRBV6-2 or TRBV6-3 and TRBJ2-4; no definite D call. The CDR3 is made up of 15 amino acids. Trimming removed 1 base at V and 0 bases at J, with 7 bases between. In germline, CDR1 is MNHEY, CDR2 SVGEGT. The CDR3 nucleotides are TGTGCCAGCAGTTACTTCGGGTCAGCCAAAAACATTCAGTACTTC. Translating gives CASSYFGSAKNIQYF.

About this clonotype: One junction end disagrees with the germline gene, perhaps due to a read error. The chain recombines TRBV19 with TRBJ2-7; D might be TRBD2 (5 bases). CDR3 length equals 20 residues. In germline, CDR1 is LNHDA, CDR2 SQIVND (reference sequence). The CDR3: CDSSINIAHGSRRPLGEQYF. DNA for the CDR3: TGTGACAGTAGTATCAATATTGCCCATGGGAGCCGACGTCCTTTAGGCGAGCAGTACTTC.

This clonotype has ten or more counts. The rearrangement links TRBV9 to TRBJ1-5, with D maybe TRBD1 (5 bases). In germline, CDR1 is SGDLS, CDR2 YYNGEE. Trimming took off 4 bases at V and 3 bases at J, with 11 bases between the two ends. This CDR3 is 14 amino acids long. The CDR3 region is CASSSGHYNQPQHF. In DNA form, the CDR3 reads TGTGCCAGCAGCTCCGGACATTACAATCAGCCCCAGCATTTT.

This clonotype was seen ten or more times. The chain combines TRBV5-8 with TRBJ1-1, with 7 nucleotides matching TRBD1. The CDR3 covers 14 residues. V lost 5 bases to trimming and J lost 1 base; unmatched junction nucleotides: 5. Germline V gene lookup returns CDR1 SGHTS and CDR2 YDEGEE. The CDR3 spells CASRLRTGNTEAFF. The DNA for the CDR3 is TGTGCCAGCAGGTTAAGGACAGGGAACACTGAAGCTTTCTTT.

As to this clonotype: A much larger clonotype is one base distant, so this may be a read error. The rearrangement joins TRBV7-9 to TRBJ2-7; 13 positions agree with TRBD2. The germline V gene encodes CDR1 SEHNR and CDR2 FQNEAQ (reference sequence). Germline trimming cut 1 base from V and 4 bases from J; bases unmatched to any gene: 4. This CDR3 has 16 amino acids. CDR3 coding DNA: TGTGCCAGCAGCTTAGTCGTACTAGCGGGAGGGTACGAGCAGTACTTC. Translated, it gives CASSLVVLAGGYEQYF.

On this clonotype: A much larger clone differs by one base, so this may be a read error. The V gene is TRBV10-3, the J gene TRBJ2-6, with 8 positions matching TRBD1. CDR1 is ENHRY, CDR2 SYGVKD, per germline. With 6 bases clipped from V and 0 bases from J, the junction kept 4 bases outside the gene matches. The CDR3 has 16 amino acids. CDR3 loop: CAIRTTGDSGANVLTF. Here the CDR3 DNA reads TGTGCCATCAGGACGACAGGGGACTCTGGGGCCAACGTCCTGACTTTC.

This clonotype was observed once. The chain combines TRBV7-2 with TRBJ1-2; 7 bases map to TRBD1. The CDR3 consists of 14 residues. The germline V gene encodes CDR1 SGHTA and CDR2 FQGNSA. The ends lost 11 bases at V and 9 bases at J; junction bases unmatched: 18. CDR3 nucleotide sequence: TGTGCCCGCAACACCAAGACAGGGCTCTCTAGCTACACCTTC. Protein sequence: CARNTKTGLSSYTF.

CDR3: CSASDAYSYEQYF. CDR3 in DNA: TGCAGTGCTTCCGACGCCTACTCCTACGAGCAGTACTTC. The V and J genes are TRBV20-1 and TRBJ2-7; no clear D. The V end was cut by 5 bases, the J end by 0 bases, with 11 bases between. The germline V gene encodes CDR1 DFQATT and CDR2 SNEGSKA (reference sequence). CDR3 length equals 13 residues.

Remarks on this clonotype: A read error is possible here, since a much larger clone lies one base away. The rearrangement uses TRBV29-1 and TRBJ2-2, with a tentative D call TRBD2 (7 bases). CDR1 is SQVTM and CDR2 is ANQGSEA in the germline V gene. The CDR3 consists of 13 residues. CDR3 sequence reads: CSVEGGDTGKLFF. The CDR3 nucleotides read TGCAGCGTTGAGGGGGGGGACACCGGGAAGCTGTTTTTT.

Notes on this clonotype: This may be a read error, as it is one base from a much larger clone. The chain recombines TRBV2 with TRBJ2-7, with 8 bases lining up with TRBD2. In germline, CDR1 is SNHLY, CDR2 FYNNEI. This CDR3 spans 15 amino acids. The CDR3: CAGADFSGAVDELYF. CDR3 DNA sequence: TGTGCCGGAGCTGACTTTAGCGGGGCCGTGGACGAGCTGTACTTC.

This clonotype showed up many times. V gene TRBV24-1 combines with J gene TRBJ2-3; D is undetermined. CDR1 KGHDR and CDR2 SFDVKD come from the germline V gene. V dropped 4 bases and J dropped 6 bases, with 13 bases sitting between them. The CDR3 has 14 amino acids. CDR3 sequence (DNA): TGTGCCACCAGTGACGGCAGTCAAGGGGATACGCAGTATTTT. Translating gives CATSDGSQGDTQYF.

In regard to this clonotype: A single base separates this from a much larger clone, so it may be a read error. This CDR3 fails to terminate in the conserved phenylalanine or tryptophan, so it likely reflects a read error. V usage is TRBV4-3 and J usage is TRBJ2-7; no reliable D call. V was shortened by 0 bases and J by 2 bases, with 14 bases between the two germline ends. Germline-derived CDR1 and CDR2 are LGHNA and YSLEER. The CDR3 runs to 16 residues. CDR3 in DNA: TGCGCCAGCAGCCAAGATTGGCTGGTAGGGACCTACGAGCAGTACTTA. The encoded protein is CASSQDWLVGTYEQYL.

This clonotype was picked up many times. The chain has TRBV12-3 or TRBV12-4 and TRBJ2-3; D gene uncertain. V was clipped by 3 bases and J by 2 bases, with 9 bases between them. The CDR3 loop spans 14 amino acids. CDR3 region: CASSFGHTTDTQYF. Here the CDR3 DNA reads TGTGCCAGCAGTTTTGGGCATACCACAGATACGCAGTATTTT.